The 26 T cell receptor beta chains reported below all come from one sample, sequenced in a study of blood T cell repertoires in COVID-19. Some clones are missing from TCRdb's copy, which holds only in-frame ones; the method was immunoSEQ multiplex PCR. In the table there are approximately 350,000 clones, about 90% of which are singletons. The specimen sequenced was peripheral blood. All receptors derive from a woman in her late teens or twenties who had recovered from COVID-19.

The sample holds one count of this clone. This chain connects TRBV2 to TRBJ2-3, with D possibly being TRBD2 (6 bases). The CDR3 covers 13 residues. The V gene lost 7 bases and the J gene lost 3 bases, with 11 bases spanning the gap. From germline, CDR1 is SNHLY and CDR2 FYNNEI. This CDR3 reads CASKASVTDTQYF. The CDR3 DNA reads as TGTGCCAGCAAGGCTAGCGTGACAGATACGCAGTATTTT.

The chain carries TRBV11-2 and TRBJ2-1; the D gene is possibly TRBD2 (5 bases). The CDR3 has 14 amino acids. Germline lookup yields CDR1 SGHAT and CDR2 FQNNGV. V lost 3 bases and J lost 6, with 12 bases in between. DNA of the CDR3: TGTGCCAGCAGCTTTGGAACGGGAATCAATGAGCAGTTCTTC. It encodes CASSFGTGINEQFF.

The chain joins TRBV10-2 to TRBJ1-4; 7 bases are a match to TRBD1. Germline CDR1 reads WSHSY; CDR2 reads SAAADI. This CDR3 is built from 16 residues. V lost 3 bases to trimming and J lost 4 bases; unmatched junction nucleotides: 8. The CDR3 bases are TGCGCCAGCAGTGACCTAAGGGACAGAATTAATGAAAAACTGTTTTTT. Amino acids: CASSDLRDRINEKLFF.

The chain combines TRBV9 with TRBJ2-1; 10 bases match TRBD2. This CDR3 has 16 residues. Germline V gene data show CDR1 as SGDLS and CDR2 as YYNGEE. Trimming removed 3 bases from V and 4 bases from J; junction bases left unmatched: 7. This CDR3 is CASSGDSGRPYNEQFF. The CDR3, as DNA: TGTGCCAGCAGCGGAGATAGCGGGAGGCCTTACAATGAGCAGTTCTTC.

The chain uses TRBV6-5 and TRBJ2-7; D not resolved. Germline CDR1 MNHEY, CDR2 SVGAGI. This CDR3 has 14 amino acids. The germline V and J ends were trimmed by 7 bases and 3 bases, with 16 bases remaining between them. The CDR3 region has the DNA TGTGCCAGCACCCGAATCGTCGGAGACTACGAGCAGTACGTC. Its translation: CASTRIVGDYEQYV.

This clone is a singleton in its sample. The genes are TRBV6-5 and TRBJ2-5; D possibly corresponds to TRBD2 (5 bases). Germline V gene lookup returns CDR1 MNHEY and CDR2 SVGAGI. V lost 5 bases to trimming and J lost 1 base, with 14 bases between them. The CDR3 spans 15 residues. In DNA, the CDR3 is TGTGCCAGCAGTCCCGTAGGAGCGGCCCAAGAGACCCAGTACTTC. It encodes CASSPVGAAQETQYF.

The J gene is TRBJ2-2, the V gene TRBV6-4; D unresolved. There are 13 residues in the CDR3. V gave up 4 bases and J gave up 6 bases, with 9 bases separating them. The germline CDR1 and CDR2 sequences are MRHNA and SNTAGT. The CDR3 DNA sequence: TGTGCCAGCAGTGTAGAGTTCTCCGGGGAGCTGTTTTTT. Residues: CASSVEFSGELFF.

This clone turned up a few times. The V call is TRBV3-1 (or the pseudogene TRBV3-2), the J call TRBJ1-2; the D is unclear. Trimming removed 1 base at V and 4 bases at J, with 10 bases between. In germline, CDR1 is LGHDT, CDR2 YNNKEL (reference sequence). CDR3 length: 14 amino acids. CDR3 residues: CASSQVGGFYGYTF. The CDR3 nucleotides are TGTGCCAGCAGCCAAGTTGGCGGATTCTATGGCTACACCTTC.

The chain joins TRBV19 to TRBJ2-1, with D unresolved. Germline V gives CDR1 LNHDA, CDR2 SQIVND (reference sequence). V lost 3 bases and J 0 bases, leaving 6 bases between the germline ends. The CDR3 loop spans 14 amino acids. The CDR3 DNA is TGTGCCAGTAGTATTAGCCCCTCCTACAATGAGCAGTTCTTC. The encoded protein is CASSISPSYNEQFF. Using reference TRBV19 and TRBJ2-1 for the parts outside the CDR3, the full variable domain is DGGITQSPKYLFRKEGQNVTLSCEQNLNHDAMYWYRQDPGQGLRLIYYSQIVNDFQKGDIAEGYSVSREKKESFPLTVTSAQKNPTAFYLCASSISPSYNEQFFGPGTRLTVL.

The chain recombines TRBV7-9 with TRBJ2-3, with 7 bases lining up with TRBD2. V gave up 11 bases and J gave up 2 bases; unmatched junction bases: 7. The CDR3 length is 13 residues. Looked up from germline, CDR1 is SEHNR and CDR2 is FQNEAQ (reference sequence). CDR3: CAVTGGYTDTQYF. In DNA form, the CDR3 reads TGTGCCGTCACGGGGGGATACACAGATACGCAGTATTTT.

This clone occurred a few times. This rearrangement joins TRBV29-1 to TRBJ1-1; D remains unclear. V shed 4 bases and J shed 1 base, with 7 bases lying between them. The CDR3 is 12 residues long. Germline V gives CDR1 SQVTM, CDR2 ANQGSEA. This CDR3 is CSVGHQNTEAFF. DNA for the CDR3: TGCAGCGTTGGACACCAGAACACTGAAGCTTTCTTT.

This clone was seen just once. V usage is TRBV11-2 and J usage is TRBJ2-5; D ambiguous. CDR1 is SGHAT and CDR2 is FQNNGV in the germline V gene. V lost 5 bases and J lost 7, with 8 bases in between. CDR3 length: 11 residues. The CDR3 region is CASSRSRTQYF. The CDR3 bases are TGTGCCAGCAGCCGATCTAGGACCCAGTACTTC. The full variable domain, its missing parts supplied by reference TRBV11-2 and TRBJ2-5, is EAGVAQSPRYKIIEKRQSVAFWCNPISGHATLYWYQQILGQGPKLLIQFQNNGVVDDSQLPKDRFSAERLKGVDSTLKIQPAKLEDSAVYLCASSRSRTQYFGPGTRLLVL.

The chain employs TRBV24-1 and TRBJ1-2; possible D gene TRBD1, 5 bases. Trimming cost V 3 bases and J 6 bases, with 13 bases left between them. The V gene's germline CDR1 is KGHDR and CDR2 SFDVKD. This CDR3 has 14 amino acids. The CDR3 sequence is CATSDTRSGDGYTF. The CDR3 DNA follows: TGTGCCACCAGTGATACGCGGTCGGGGGATGGCTACACCTTC.

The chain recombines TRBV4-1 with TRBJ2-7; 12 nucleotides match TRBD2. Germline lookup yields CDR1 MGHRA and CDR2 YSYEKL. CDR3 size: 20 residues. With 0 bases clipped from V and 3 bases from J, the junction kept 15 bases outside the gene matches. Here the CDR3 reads CASSQDFRTSGTFGFYEQYV. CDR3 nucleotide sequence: TGCGCCAGCAGCCAAGATTTCCGGACTAGCGGGACCTTCGGGTTCTACGAGCAGTACGTC.

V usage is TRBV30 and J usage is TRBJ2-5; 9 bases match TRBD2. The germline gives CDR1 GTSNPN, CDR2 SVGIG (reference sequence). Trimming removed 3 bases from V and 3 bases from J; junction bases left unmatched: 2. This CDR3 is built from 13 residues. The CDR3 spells CAWRIAGEETQYF. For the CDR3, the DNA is TGTGCCTGGAGGATAGCGGGAGAAGAGACCCAGTACTTC.

CDR3 amino acids: CASSYRLASFLTFF. The DNA of the CDR3 is TGTGCCAGCAGTTACCGACTCGCCTCCTTTTTAACTTTCTTT. The chain has TRBV6-5 and TRBJ1-1; D not resolved. CDR3 length: 14 amino acids. Deletions cut 2 bases from V and 12 bases from J, with 19 bases between. The germline gives CDR1 MNHEY, CDR2 SVGAGI.

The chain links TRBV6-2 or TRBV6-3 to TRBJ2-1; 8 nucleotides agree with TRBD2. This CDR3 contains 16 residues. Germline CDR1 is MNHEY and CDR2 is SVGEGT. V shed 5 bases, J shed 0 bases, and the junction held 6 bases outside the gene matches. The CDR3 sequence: CASSANLAGSYNEQFF. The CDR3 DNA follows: TGTGCCAGCAGTGCCAACCTAGCGGGCTCCTACAATGAGCAGTTCTTC.

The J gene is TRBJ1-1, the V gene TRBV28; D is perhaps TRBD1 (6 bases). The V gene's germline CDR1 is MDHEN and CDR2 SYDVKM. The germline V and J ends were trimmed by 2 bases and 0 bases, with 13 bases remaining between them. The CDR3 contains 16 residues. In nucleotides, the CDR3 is TGTGCCAGCAGTTTAGAGCCCCGACAGGTGAACACTGAAGCTTTCTTT. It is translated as CASSLEPRQVNTEAFF.

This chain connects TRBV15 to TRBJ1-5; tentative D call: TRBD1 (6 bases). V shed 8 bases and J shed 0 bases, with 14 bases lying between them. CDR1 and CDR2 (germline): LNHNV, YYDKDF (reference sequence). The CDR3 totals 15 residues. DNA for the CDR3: TGTGCCACCGCCTTCCGGGACAATAGCAATCAGCCCCAGCATTTT. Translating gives CATAFRDNSNQPQHF.

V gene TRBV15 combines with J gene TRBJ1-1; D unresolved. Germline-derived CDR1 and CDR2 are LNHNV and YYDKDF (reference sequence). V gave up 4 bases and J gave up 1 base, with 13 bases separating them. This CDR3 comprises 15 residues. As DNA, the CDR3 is TGTGCCACCAGCAATCCGAGGCTACCGAACACTGAAGCTTTCTTT. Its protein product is CATSNPRLPNTEAFF.

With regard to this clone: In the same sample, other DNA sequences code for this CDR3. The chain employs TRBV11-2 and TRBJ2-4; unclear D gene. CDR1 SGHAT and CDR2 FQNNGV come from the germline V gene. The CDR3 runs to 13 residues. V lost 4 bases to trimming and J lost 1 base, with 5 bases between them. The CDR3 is CASSSLAKNIQYF. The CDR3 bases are TGTGCCAGCAGCTCCCTCGCCAAAAACATTCAGTACTTC.

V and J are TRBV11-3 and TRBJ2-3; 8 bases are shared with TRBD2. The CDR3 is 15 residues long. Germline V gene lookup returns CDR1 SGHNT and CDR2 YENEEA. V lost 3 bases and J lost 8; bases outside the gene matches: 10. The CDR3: CASSFSGGRRGTQYF. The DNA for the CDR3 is TGTGCCAGCAGCTTCAGCGGGGGCCGGCGTGGTACGCAGTATTTT.

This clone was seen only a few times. This CDR3 is CASSQRGVGANEQFF. The CDR3, as DNA: TGTGCCAGCAGCCAGCGAGGAGTAGGGGCCAATGAGCAGTTCTTC. V gene TRBV3-1 (or the pseudogene TRBV3-2) combines with J gene TRBJ2-1, with D possibly being TRBD1 (5 bases). The CDR3 length is 15 residues. CDR1 and CDR2 from the germline V gene are LGHDT and YNNKEL (reference sequence). V lost 3 bases to trimming and J lost 6 bases, with 15 bases between them.

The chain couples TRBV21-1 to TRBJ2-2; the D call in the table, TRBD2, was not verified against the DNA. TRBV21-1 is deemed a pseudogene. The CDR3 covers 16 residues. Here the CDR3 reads CASSKGEGGNTGELFF. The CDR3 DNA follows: TGTGCCAGCAGCAAAGGGGAGGGAGGGAACACCGGGGAGCTGTTTTTT.

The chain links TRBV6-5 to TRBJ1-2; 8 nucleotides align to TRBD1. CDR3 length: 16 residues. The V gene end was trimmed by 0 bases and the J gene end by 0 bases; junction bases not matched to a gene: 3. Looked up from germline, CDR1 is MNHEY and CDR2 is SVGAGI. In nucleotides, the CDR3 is TGTGCCAGCAGTTACTCGGGACAGGTGGCTAACTATGGCTACACCTTC. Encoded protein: CASSYSGQVANYGYTF.

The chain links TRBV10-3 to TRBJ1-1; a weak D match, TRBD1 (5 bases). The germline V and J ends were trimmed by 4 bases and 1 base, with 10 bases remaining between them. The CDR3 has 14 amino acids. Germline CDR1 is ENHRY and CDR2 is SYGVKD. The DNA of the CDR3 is TGTGCCATCAGTGTAGCGGGACGGAACACTGAAGCTTTCTTT. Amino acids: CAISVAGRNTEAFF.